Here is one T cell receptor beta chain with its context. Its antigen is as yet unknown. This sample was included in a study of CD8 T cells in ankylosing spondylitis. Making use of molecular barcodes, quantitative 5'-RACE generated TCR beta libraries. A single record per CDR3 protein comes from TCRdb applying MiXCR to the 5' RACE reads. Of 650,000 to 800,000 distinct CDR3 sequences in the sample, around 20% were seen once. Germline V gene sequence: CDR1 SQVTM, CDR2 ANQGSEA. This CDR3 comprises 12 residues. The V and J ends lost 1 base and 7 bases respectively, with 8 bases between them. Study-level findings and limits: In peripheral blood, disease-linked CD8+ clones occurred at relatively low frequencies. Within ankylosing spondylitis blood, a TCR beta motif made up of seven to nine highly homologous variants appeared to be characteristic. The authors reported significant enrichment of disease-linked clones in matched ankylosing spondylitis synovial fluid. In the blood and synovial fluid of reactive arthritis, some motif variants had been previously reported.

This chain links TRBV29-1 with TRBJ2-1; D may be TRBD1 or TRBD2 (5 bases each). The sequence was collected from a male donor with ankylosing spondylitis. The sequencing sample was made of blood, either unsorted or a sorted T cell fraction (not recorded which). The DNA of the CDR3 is TGCAGCGTTGAAGGTTGGGGGAATGAGCAGTTCTTC. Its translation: CSVEGWGNEQFF.